This paragraph covers one TCR beta chain sequence. This sample stems from a study of control samples from healthy donors and cancer patients. Method: immunoSEQ multiplex PCR; TCRdb's copy keeps in-frame clones and lacks some. The top ten hold around 10% of the sample, which has about 140,000 clones, roughly 92% seen once. This CDR3 is built from 16 residues. The J segment lost 3 bases and the V segment lost 4 bases, leaving 6 bases of the junction unmatched. Germline loops: CDR1 LNHDA, CDR2 SQIVND (reference sequence). Sample: blood. The chain couples TRBV19 to TRBJ2-3; 11 nucleotides match TRBD2. The source is a man aged 25 to 40 in good health. The DNA for the CDR3 is TGTGCCAGTAGTAAACTAGCGGGAGAGGGTACAGATACGCAGTATTTT. Its translation is CASSKLAGEGTDTQYF.